Described below is a single T cell receptor (beta chain) sequence and its context. Its target is not known. TCRdb re-called the 5' RACE reads through MiXCR, storing one row per CDR3 protein. The sample holds fewer than 650,000 distinct CDR3 sequences, more than 9% seen once. Trimming pared 4 bases from V and 4 bases from J, leaving 10 bases between. In germline, CDR1 is LNHNV, CDR2 YYDKDF (reference sequence). The CDR3 has 13 residues. The source of the sample is a study of identical twins. Notes on the study in general: For out-of-frame beta sequences, excess twin sharing was weaker. Zero-insertion analyses might be partly confounded by invariant T cells like MAIT and iNKT. Findings depended on cross-sectional statistics rather than tracking the same donors. The study found that models underestimated out-of-frame TCR alpha sharing in monozygotic twins.

These data also formed part of another study, on yellow fever vaccine responses in identical twins.

The V and J genes are TRBV15 and TRBJ1-1, with D possibly being TRBD1 (6 bases). Sequenced input: PBMCs. This sequence was found in a woman aged 18 to 35 in good health. The DNA of the CDR3 is TGTGCCACCAGCACCCGGACAGCCACTGAAGCTTTCTTT. Amino acid sequence: CATSTRTATEAFF. Looking up the rest from reference TRBV15 and TRBJ1-1 gives the full variable domain: DAMVIQNPRYQVTQFGKPVTLSCSQTLNHNVMYWYQQKSSQAPKLLFHYYDKDFNNEADTPDNFQSRRPNTSFCFLDIRSPGLGDTAMYLCATSTRTATEAFFGQGTRLTVV.